The rows below give T cell receptor beta chains drawn from one sample of a study of early T cells in non-severe SARS-CoV-2 infection. TCRdb recomputed calls from the 5' RACE reads with MiXCR, one row per CDR3 protein. Here the sample spans about 40,000 distinct CDR3 sequences, 5.8% being singletons. The sample taken for sequencing was whole blood. Receptor source: an adult who was a healthcare worker with PCR-confirmed SARS-CoV-2 infection or an uninfected control (not recorded which). Each CDR3 is given with its conserved first and last residue. Fields, in order: CDR3 length, clone size, D gene, J gene, V gene, CDR3 DNA, CDR3 protein. The D gene is left open where the match is weak. The size of a clone is reported for some rows only, either as once, few or many, or as a class for expanded clones.

12,.,.,TRBJ2-7,TRBV2,TGTGCCAGCACGGAAATGCCCTACGAGCAGTACTTC,CASTEMPYEQYF
13,many,.,TRBJ2-7,TRBV12-3/TRBV12-4,TGTGCCAGCAGTTTAAGCAGTTCCTACGAGCAGTACTTC,CASSLSSSYEQYF
12,few,.,TRBJ2-7,TRBV11-2,TGTGCCAGCAGCTCAGGTACCTACGAGCAGTACTTC,CASSSGTYEQYF
14,.,TRBD2,TRBJ2-3,TRBV19,TGTGCCAGTACGACTAGCGGGTATGGAGATACGCAGTATTTT,CASTTSGYGDTQYF
15,many,.,TRBJ2-1,TRBV6-6,TGTGCCAGCAGGCTTAGCGGAGGCTCCTACAATGAGCAGTTCTTC,CASRLSGGSYNEQFF
17,few,.,TRBJ1-3,TRBV5-5,TGTGCCAGCAGCTTGGGGACCTCACGGAGCTCTGGAAACACCATATATTTT,CASSLGTSRSSGNTIYF
14,few,.,TRBJ2-5,TRBV7-2,TGTGCCAGCAGCTCCCAACTATGGGGAGAGACCCAGTACTTC,CASSSQLWGETQYF
18,many,.,TRBJ2-2,TRBV6-2/TRBV6-3,TGTGCCAGCAGTTCACAACCGACAGGAAACGTGGGCACCGGGGAGCTGTTTTTT,CASSSQPTGNVGTGELFF
14,many,TRBD1,TRBJ1-1,TRBV25-1,TGTGCCAGCAGTGACGAACGGGGGACAGCTGAAGCTTTCTTT,CASSDERGTAEAFF
13,many,.,TRBJ2-5,TRBV29-1,TGCAGCGTCATTACAGGGGAGGGGGAGACCCAGTACTTC,CSVITGEGETQYF
14,many,.,TRBJ2-7,TRBV6-2/TRBV6-3,TGTGCCAGCACTCCGGACGGGGCTTACTACGAGCAGTACTTC,CASTPDGAYYEQYF
15,many,.,TRBJ2-1,TRBV7-9,TGTGCCAGCAGCTTATGGGGGGAGTCGGGCAATGAGCAGTTCTTC,CASSLWGESGNEQFF
14,many,TRBD1,TRBJ1-5,TRBV6-6,TGTGCCAGCAGGGACAGGGGGAGCAATCAGCCCCAGCATTTT,CASRDRGSNQPQHF
14,many,.,TRBJ1-2,TRBV7-6,TGTGCCAGCAGCTCCCGGCCAGATAACTATGGCTACACCTTC,CASSSRPDNYGYTF
15,many,TRBD2,TRBJ2-7,TRBV7-9,TGTGCCAGCACCCCGGACCCCACTAGCGATTACGAGCAGTACTTC,CASTPDPTSDYEQYF
16,.,TRBD1,TRBJ1-2,TRBV6-5,TGTGCCAGCAGTTACAGGGACAGGGGCGGGAACTATGGCTACACCTTC,CASSYRDRGGNYGYTF
14,many,.,TRBJ1-1,TRBV5-1,TGCGCCAGCAGCACCGGGACAAAGAACACTGAAGCTTTCTTT,CASSTGTKNTEAFF
13,few,.,TRBJ2-3,TRBV2,TGTGCCAGCAGTGATTTGCCTGAGGATACGCAGTATTTT,CASSDLPEDTQYF
15,.,TRBD2,TRBJ2-7,TRBV20-1,TGCAGTGCTAGAGGACTAGCGGGAGACTCCTACGAGCAGTACTTC,CSARGLAGDSYEQYF
14,.,.,TRBJ1-1,TRBV30,TGTGCCTGGAGTGGAACGGGGGCTGCCGGGGGAGCTTTCTTT,CAWSGTGAAGGAFF
14,many,.,TRBJ1-6,TRBV3-1,TGTGCCAGCAGTCACCGGGCCCATAATTCACCCCTCCACTTT,CASSHRAHNSPLHF
14,few,.,TRBJ2-2,TRBV7-2,TGTGCCAGCACCAAGACGCGGGGCACCGGGGAGCTGTTTTTT,CASTKTRGTGELFF
11,many,.,TRBJ1-1,TRBV20-1,TGCAGTGCAGCCCCCAACACTGAAGCTTTCTTT,CSAAPNTEAFF
14,few,.,TRBJ2-5,TRBV19,TGTGCCAGTAGTATTGGACGCTATGGGGAGACCCAGTACTTC,CASSIGRYGETQYF
14,many,TRBD1,TRBJ2-7,TRBV6-2/TRBV6-3,TGTGCCAGCAGCCGACAGGGGGCGGTCCACGAGCAGTACTTC,CASSRQGAVHEQYF
18,.,TRBD2,TRBJ2-1,TRBV11-2,TGTGCCAGCAGCTTCCCGGGACTAGCGGGAGGGCCGAGAAATGAGCAGTTCTTC,CASSFPGLAGGPRNEQFF
13,many,.,TRBJ1-6,TRBV24-1,TGTGCCACCAGTGATCGCCCCGGGTCACCCCTCCACTTT,CATSDRPGSPLHF
14,many,.,TRBJ1-2,TRBV7-9,TGTGCCAGCAGCTTAGAGGGCCAGACCTATGGCTACACCTTC,CASSLEGQTYGYTF
12,many,.,TRBJ1-5,TRBV19,TGTGCCAGTTCAGGGGCGGGAGAGCCCCAGCATTTT,CASSGAGEPQHF
13,many,TRBD1,TRBJ2-1,TRBV7-9,TGTGCCAGCAGCTCTGCAGGGGGCAGTGAGCAGTTCTTC,CASSSAGGSEQFF
17,many,.,TRBJ1-2,TRBV3-1,TGTGCCAGCAGCCAAGGCTATTTCGGGCAGGGAAAGAGGGGCTACACCTTC,CASSQGYFGQGKRGYTF